Listed here are 5 T cell receptor beta chains from one sample, sequenced in a study of blood T cells in healthy people across ages. Primed by a sample-barcoded 5' primer and a J-beta primer mix, a second PCR proceeded for about 7 to 11 cycles. One entry per CDR3 protein results from TCRdb running MiXCR on the 5' RACE reads. The sample shows roughly 1,500,000 distinct CDR3 sequences, about 40% of them seen only once. The sample was blood. Receptor source: a woman between 18 and 29 years old in good health.

This sequence joins TRBV27 and TRBJ2-6, with D hard to call. Germline V CDR1 and CDR2: MNHEY, SMNVEV (reference sequence). Trimming stripped 4 bases from V and 1 base from J, with 14 bases between. The CDR3 has 17 residues. CDR3 residues: CASSSRTRDSGANVLTF. In DNA form, the CDR3 reads TGTGCCAGCAGTTCCAGGACCAGAGATTCTGGGGCCAACGTCCTGACTTTC.

This rearrangement joins TRBV5-1 to TRBJ2-1; 10 bases agree with TRBD2. V gave up 1 base and J gave up 8 bases; unmatched junction bases: 3. This CDR3 comprises 14 residues. Germline V gives CDR1 SGHRS, CDR2 YFSETQ. The CDR3 nucleotides are TGCGCCAGCAGCTTGCCTAGCGGGAGAGATGAGCAGTTCTTC. It is translated as CASSLPSGRDEQFF.

This clonotype was found a few times. V usage is TRBV5-1 and J usage is TRBJ2-7, with D possibly being TRBD2 (6 bases). Germline loops: CDR1 SGHRS, CDR2 YFSETQ. V lost 0 bases, J lost 3 bases, and 16 bases lay in between. The CDR3 contains 16 residues. In DNA form, the CDR3 reads TGCGCCAGCAGCTTGGCGAGGGCAGGGAGGATCTACGAGCAGTACTTC. Residues: CASSLARAGRIYEQYF.

The chain employs TRBV15 and TRBJ2-1, with 7 bases matching TRBD2. V shed 8 bases, J shed 6 bases, and the junction held 7 bases outside the gene matches. Germline loops: CDR1 LNHNV, CDR2 YYDKDF (reference sequence). This CDR3 region has 13 residues. The CDR3 reads CATAGGRANEQFF. The CDR3 DNA is TGTGCCACCGCCGGTGGGAGGGCCAATGAGCAGTTCTTC.

This clonotype showed up many times. V gene TRBV10-3 combines with J gene TRBJ1-4; no clear D. The length of the CDR3 is 14 residues. Trimming left V 8 bases short and J 5 bases short, with 15 bases between. Germline V gives CDR1 ENHRY, CDR2 SYGVKD. DNA for the CDR3: TGTGCCATCGCTTCCACCGACACCAATGAAAAACTGTTTTTT. Encoded protein: CAIASTDTNEKLFF.